This T cell receptor beta chain was documented in a study of T cells in Graves' hyperthyroidism and ophthalmopathy. The V gene end was trimmed by 2 bases and the J gene end by 4 bases; junction bases not matched to a gene: 4. CDR3 length: 15 residues. Germline assignment: CDR1 SGHDT and CDR2 YYEEEE. This clonotype has ten or more counts. TCR beta CDR3 regions were amplified from RNA transcripts. The TCR CDR3 was amplified in a first-round RT-PCR using the HTBI primer set. TCRdb reprocessed the multiplex PCR reads via MiXCR and lists one record per CDR3 protein. The repertoire consists of some 400,000 distinct CDR3 sequences, with roughly 19% occurring once and the leading ten covering 3.7%.

The chain joins TRBV5-6 to TRBJ2-7, with TRBD2 identical over 12 bases. This receptor was taken from a woman in her late teens or twenties with Graves' hyperthyroidism. The sample taken for sequencing was blood. In nucleotides, the CDR3 is TGTGCCAGCAGCTTCGGACTAGCGGGGCCTTACGAGCAGTACTTC. This sequence encodes CASSFGLAGPYEQYF.